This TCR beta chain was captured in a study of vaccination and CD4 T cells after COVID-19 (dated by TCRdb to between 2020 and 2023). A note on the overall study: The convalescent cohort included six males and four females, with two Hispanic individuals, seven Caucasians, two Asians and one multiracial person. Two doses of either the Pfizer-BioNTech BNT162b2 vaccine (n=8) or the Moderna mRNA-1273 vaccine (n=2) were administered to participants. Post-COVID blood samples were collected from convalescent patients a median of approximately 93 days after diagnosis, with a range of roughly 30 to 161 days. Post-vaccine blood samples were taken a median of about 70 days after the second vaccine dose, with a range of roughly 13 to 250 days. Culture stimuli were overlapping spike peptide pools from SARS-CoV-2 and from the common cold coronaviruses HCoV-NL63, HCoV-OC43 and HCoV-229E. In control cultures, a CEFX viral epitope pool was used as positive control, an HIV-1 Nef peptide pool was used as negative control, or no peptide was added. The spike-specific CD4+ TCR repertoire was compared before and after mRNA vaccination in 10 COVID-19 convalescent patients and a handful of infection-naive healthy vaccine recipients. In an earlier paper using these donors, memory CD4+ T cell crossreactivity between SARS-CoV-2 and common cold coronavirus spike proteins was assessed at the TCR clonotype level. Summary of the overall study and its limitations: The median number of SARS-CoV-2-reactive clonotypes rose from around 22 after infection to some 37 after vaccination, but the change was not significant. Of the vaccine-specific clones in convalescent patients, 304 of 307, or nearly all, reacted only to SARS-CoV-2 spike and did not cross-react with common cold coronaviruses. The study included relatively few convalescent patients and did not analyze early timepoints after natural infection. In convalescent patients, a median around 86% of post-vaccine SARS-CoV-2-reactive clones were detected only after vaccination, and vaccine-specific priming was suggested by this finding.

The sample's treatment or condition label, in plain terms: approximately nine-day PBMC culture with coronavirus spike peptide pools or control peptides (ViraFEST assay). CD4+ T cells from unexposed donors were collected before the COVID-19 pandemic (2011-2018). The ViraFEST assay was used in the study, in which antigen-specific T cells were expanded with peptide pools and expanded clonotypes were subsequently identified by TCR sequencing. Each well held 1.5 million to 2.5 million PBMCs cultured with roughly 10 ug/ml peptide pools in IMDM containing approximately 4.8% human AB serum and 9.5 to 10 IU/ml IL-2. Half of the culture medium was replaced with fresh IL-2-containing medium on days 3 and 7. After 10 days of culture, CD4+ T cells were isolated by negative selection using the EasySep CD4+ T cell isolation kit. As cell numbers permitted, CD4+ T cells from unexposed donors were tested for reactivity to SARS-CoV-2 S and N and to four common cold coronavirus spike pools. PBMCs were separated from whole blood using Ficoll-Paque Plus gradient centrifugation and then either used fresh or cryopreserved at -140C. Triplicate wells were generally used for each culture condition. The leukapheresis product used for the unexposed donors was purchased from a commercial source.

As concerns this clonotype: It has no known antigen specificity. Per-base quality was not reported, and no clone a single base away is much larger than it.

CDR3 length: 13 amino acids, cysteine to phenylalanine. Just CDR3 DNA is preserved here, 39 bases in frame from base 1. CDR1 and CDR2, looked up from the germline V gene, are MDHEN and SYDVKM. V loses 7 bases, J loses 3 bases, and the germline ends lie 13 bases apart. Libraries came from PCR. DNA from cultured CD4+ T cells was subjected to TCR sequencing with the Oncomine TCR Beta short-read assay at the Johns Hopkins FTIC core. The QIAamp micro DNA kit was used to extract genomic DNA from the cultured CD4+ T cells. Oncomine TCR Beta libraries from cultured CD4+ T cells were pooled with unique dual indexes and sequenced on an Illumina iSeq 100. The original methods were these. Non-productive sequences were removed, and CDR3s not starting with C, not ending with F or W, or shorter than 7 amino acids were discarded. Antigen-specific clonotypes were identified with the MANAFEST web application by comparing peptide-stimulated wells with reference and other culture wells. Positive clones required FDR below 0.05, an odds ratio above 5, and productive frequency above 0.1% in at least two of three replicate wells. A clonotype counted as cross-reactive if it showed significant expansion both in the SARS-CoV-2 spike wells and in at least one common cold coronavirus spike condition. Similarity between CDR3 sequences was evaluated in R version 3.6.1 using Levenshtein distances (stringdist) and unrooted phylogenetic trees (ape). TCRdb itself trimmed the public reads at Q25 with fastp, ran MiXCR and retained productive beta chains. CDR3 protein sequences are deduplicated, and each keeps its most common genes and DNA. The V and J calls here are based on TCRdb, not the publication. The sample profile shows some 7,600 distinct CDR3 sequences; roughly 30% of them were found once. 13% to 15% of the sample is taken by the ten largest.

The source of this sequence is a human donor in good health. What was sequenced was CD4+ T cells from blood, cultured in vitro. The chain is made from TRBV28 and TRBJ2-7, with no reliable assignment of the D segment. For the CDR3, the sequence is CASTKTGLYEQYF. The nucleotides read TGTGCCAGCACCAAGACGGGTCTCTACGAGCAGTACTTC. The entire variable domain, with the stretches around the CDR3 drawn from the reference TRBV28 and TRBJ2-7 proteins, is DVKVTQSSRYLVKRTGEKVFLECVQDMDHENMFWYRQDPGLGLRLIYFSYDVKMKEKGDIPEGYSVSREKKERFSLILESASTNQTSMYLCASTKTGLYEQYFGPGTRLTVT.